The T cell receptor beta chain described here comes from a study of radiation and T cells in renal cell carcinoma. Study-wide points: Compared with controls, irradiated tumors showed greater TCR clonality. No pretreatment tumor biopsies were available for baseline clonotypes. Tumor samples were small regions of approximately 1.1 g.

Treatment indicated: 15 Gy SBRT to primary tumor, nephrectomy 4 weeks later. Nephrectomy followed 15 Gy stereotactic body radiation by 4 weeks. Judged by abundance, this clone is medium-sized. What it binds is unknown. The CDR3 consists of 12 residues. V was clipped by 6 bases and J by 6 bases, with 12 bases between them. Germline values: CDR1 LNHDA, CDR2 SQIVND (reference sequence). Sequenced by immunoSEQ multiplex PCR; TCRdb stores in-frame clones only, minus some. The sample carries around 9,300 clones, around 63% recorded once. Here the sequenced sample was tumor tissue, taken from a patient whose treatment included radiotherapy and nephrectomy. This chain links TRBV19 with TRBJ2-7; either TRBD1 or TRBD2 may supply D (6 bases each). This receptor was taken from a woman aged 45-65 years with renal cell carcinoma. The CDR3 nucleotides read TGTGCCAGTAGCCTCGGAGGGGGCGAGCAGTACTTC. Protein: CASSLGGGEQYF.